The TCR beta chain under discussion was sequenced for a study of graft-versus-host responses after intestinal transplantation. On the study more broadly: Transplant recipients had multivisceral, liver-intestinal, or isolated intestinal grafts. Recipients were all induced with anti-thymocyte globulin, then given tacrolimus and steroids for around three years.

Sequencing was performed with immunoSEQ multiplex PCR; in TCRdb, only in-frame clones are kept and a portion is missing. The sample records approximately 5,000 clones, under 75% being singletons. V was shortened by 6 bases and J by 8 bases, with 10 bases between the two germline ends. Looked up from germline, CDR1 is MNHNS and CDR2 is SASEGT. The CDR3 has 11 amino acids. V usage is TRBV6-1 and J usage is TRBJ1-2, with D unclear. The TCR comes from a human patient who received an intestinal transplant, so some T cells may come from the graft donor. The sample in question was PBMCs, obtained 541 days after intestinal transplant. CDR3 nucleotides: TGTGCCAGCAGCGTCCCGGAAGGCTACACCTTC. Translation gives CASSVPEGYTF.